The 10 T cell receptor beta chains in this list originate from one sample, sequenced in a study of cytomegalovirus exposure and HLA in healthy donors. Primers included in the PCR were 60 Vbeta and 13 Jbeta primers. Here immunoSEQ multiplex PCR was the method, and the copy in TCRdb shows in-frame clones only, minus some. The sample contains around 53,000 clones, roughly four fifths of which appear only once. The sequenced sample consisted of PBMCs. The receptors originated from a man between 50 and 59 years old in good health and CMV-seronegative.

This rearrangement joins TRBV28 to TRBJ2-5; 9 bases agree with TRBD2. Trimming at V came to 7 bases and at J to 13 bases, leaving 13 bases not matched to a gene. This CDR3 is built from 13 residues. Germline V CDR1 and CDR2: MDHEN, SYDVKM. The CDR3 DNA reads TGTGCCAGCACCTCCCCGGCTAGCGGGGTTTTGTACTTC. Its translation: CASTSPASGVLYF. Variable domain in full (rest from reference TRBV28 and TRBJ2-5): DVKVTQSSRYLVKRTGEKVFLECVQDMDHENMFWYRQDPGLGLRLIYFSYDVKMKEKGDIPEGYSVSREKKERFSLILESASTNQTSMYLCASTSPASGVLYFGPGTRLLVL.

CDR3 nucleotides: TGCGCCAGCAGCCAGGGAACCGGGACAGGGGGCGAAAAACTGTTTTTT. The encoded protein is CASSQGTGTGGEKLFF. The chain combines TRBV4-3 with TRBJ1-4, with 12 bases that match TRBD1. Germline V gives CDR1 LGHNA, CDR2 YSLEER. The CDR3 consists of 16 residues. Unmatched junction bases numbered 7, after V lost 3 bases and J lost 8 bases.

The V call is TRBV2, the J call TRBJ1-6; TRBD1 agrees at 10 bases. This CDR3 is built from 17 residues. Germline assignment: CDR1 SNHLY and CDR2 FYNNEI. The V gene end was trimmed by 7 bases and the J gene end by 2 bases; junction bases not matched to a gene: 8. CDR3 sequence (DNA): TGTGCCAGCACCGGGACAGGGGACCCTCCCTATAATTCACCCCTCCACTTT. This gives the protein CASTGTGDPPYNSPLHF.

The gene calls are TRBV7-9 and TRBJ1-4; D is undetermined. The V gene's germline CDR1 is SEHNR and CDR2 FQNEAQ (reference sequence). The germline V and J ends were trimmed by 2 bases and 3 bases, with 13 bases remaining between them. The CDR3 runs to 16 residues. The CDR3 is CASSLSGTASNEKLFF. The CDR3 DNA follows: TGTGCCAGCAGCTTAAGCGGCACAGCCTCTAATGAAAAACTGTTTTTT.

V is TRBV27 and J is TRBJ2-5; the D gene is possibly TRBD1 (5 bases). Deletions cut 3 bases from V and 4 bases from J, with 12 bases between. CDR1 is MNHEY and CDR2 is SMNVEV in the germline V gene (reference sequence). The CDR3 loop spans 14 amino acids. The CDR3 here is CASSFSRVSETQYF. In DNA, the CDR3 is TGTGCCAGCAGTTTTTCCAGGGTATCAGAGACCCAGTACTTC.

CDR3 region: CASSPRTSPAYEQYF. The CDR3 region has the DNA TGTGCCAGCAGCCCTCGGACAAGCCCCGCCTACGAGCAGTACTTC. This chain links TRBV6-5 with TRBJ2-7; D possibly corresponds to TRBD1 (5 bases). Trimming stripped 6 bases from V and 2 bases from J, with 17 bases between. The CDR3 extends over 15 amino acids. From germline, CDR1 is MNHEY and CDR2 SVGAGI.

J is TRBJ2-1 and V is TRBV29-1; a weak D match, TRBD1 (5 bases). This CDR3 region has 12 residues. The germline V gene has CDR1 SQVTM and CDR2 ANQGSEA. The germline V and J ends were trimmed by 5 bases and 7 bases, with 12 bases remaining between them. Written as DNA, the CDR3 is TGCAGCGTTTTCAGGGATCGGAATGAGCAGTTCTTC. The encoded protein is CSVFRDRNEQFF.

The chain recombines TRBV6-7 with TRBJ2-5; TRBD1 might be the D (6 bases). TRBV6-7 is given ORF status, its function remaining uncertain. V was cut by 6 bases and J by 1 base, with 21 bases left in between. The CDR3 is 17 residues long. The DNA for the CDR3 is TGTGCCAGCAGACGCGGCAGGGTGGGGGCCATCCAAGAGACCCAGTACTTC. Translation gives CASRRGRVGAIQETQYF.

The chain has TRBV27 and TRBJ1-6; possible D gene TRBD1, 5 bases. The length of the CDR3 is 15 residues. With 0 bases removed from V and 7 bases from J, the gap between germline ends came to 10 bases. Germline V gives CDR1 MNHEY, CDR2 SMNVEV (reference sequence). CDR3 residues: CASSLSAGKNSPLHF. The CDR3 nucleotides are TGTGCCAGCAGTTTATCGGCAGGGAAGAATTCACCCCTCCACTTT.

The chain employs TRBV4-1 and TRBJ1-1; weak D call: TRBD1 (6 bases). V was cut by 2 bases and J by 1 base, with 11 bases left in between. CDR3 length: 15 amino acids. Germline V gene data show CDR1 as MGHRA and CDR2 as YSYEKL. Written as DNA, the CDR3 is TGCGCCAGCAGCCAACTTACGACAGGGAACACTGAAGCTTTCTTT. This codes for CASSQLTTGNTEAFF.